Included here is one TCR beta chain sequence, with context. The data derive from a study of shared clonotypes between healthy human individuals. Study information: Three CD4 naive, three CD4 memory, two CD8 naive and one CD8 memory plate were used per donor.

This CDR3 region has 15 residues. Trimming took 2 bases from V and 4 from J, leaving 12 bases between them. The V gene's germline CDR1 is MNHEY and CDR2 SVGAGI. In the naive CD8 group, cells lacked CD45RO and were positively selected for CCR7, so terminally differentiated effector memory CD45RA+ cells were left out. TCRdb's copy holds only in-frame clones and misses some; the assay was immunoSEQ multiplex PCR. The table records 650,000 to 800,000 clones, just over 90% of them present only once. The rearrangement joins TRBV6-5 to TRBJ2-1, with D maybe TRBD2 (7 bases). The material sequenced was naive CD8+ T cells sorted from blood. This TCR came from a young man in good health. Here the CDR3 reads CASSYGRGLYNEQFF. The CDR3 bases are TGTGCCAGCAGTTACGGGCGGGGGCTATACAATGAGCAGTTCTTC.